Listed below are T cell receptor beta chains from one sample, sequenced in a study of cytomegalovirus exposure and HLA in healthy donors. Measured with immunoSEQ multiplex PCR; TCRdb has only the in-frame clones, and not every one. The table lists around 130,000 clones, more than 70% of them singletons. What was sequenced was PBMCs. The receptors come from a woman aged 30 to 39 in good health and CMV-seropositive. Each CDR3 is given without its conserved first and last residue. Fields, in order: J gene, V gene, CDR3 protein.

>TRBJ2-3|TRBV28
ASSLAGEGQDTQY
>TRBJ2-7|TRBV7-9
AWGGSGYEQY
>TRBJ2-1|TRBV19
ASSIDAGLGNNEQF
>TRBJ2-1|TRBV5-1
ASSFTPLEEQF
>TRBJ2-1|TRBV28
ASSWGTSGSHEQF
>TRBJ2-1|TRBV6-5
ASSYSRGYNEQF
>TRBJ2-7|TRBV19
ASKQEGSYEQY
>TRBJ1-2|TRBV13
ASSLTQGYGYT
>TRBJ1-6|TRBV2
ASNRDHSPLH
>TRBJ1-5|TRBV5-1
ASSLEGTGQPQH
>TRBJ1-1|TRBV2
ASSVSTGGTEDTEAF
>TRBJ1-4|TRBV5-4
ASSLAGQSGEKLF
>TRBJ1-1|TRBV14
ASSQGSNTEAF
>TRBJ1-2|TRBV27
ASSFPGGTSPSDGT
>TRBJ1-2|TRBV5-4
ASSYPTGVGYT
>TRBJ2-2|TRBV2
ASSVAGGRVTGELF